This T cell receptor (beta chain) was obtained from a study of blood T cell repertoires in COVID-19. Study-level background: Some COVID-19 samples were acute and others convalescent; all came from the United States, Italy and Spain. The cDNA or gDNA used as material had been derived from T cells, B-cell-depleted T cells, or PBMCs.

Original processing notes: Cell counts per sample came from amplifying reference gene primers. Generated by immunoSEQ multiplex PCR, the TCRdb table keeps only in-frame clones and is missing some. From that table come the V and J calls and clone size; the DNA was used to work out D and trimming. The sample holds fewer than 130,000 clones, roughly 80% seen once. The V gene's germline CDR1 is LNHDA and CDR2 SQIVND (reference sequence). CDR3 length: 12 residues. V lost 6 bases and J 3 bases, leaving 8 bases between the germline ends. This receptor was obtained from a man between 65 and 80 years old with active or convalescent COVID-19. Sequences were obtained from peripheral blood. The chain has TRBV19 and TRBJ1-2, with TRBD1 as a possible D gene (6 bases). DNA for the CDR3: TGTGCCAGTAGCCCAGGGGACTATGGCTACACCTTC. Translation: CASSPGDYGYTF.